The sequence of this T cell receptor beta chain was determined in a study of neoadjuvant anti-PD-1 for oral cavity cancer. This clone was seen a handful of times. Profiling relied on immunoSEQ multiplex PCR, and the TCRdb table lists in-frame clones only, not all of them. This table has 15,000 to 20,000 clones, 65% appearing once. V lost 7 bases and J 10 bases, leaving 24 bases between the germline ends. The CDR3 extends over 15 amino acids. Germline V gene data show CDR1 as SGHDT and CDR2 as YYEEEE. The chain couples TRBV5-6 to TRBJ2-1, with D perhaps TRBD2 (7 bases). The clonotype comes from a person between 35 and 79 years old with oral cavity squamous cell carcinoma. Sequencing used PBMCs, obtained before nivolumab (anti-PD-1) treatment. The CDR3 reads CASSTRIGGAREQFF. The CDR3 region has the DNA TGTGCCAGCTCGACGCGAATAGGGGGGGCGAGGGAGCAGTTCTTC.